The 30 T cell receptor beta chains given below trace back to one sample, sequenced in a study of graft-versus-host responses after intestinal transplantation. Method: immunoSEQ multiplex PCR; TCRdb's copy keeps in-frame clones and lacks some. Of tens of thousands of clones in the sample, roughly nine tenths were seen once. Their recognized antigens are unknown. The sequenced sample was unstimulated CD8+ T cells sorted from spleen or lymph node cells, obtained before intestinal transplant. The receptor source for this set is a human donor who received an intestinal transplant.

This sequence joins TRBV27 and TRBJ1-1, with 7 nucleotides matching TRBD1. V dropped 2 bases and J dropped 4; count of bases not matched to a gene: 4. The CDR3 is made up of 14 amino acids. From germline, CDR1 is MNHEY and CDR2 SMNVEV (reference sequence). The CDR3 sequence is CASSLKGQATEAFF. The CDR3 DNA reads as TGTGCCAGCAGTTTAAAAGGACAGGCCACTGAAGCTTTCTTT.

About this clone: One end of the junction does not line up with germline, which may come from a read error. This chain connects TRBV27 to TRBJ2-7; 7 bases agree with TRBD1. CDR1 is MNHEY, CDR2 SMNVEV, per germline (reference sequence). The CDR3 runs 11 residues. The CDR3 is CAGSRGREQYF. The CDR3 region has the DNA TGTGCCGGCAGCAGGGGGAGAGAGCAGTACTTC.

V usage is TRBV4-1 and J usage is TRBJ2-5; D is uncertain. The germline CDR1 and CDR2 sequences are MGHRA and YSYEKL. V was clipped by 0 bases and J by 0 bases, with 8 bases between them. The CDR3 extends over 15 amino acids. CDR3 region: CASSQDAGYQETQYF. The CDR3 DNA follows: TGCGCCAGCAGCCAAGATGCCGGGTACCAAGAGACCCAGTACTTC.

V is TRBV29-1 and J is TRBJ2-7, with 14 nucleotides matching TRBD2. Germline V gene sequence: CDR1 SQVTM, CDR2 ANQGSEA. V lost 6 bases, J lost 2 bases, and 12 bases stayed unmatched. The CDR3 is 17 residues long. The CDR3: CSVDPGLAGDRPYEQYF. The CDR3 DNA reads TGCAGCGTGGACCCGGGACTAGCGGGAGACAGGCCCTACGAGCAGTACTTC.

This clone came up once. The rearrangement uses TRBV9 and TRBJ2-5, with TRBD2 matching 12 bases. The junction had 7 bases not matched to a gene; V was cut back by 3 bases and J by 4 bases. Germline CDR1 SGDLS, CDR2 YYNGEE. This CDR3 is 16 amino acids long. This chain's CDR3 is CASSGPGLAGRETQYF. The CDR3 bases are TGTGCCAGCAGCGGACCAGGACTAGCGGGACGAGAGACCCAGTACTTC.

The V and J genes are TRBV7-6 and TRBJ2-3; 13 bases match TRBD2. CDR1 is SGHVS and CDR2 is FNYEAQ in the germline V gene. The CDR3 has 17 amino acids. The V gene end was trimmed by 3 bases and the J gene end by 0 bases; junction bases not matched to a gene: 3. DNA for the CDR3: TGTGCCAGCAGCTTTGGACTAGCGGGGGCAAGCACAGATACGCAGTATTTT. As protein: CASSFGLAGASTDTQYF. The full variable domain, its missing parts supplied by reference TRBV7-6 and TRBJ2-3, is GAGVSQSPRYKVTKRGQDVALRCDPISGHVSLYWYRQALGQGPEFLTYFNYEAQQDKSGLPNDRFSAERPEGSISTLTIQRTEQRDSAMYRCASSFGLAGASTDTQYFGPGTRLTVL.

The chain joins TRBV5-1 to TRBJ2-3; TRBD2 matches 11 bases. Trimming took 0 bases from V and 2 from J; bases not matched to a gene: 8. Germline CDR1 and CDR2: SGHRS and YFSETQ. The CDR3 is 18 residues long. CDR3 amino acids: CASSLAGIAGGLTDTQYF. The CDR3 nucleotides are TGCGCCAGCAGCTTGGCTGGGATAGCGGGAGGGCTCACAGATACGCAGTATTTT. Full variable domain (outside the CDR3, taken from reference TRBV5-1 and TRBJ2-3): KAGVTQTPRYLIKTRGQQVTLSCSPISGHRSVSWYQQTPGQGLQFLFEYFSETQRNKGNFPGRFSGRQFSNSRSEMNVSTLELGDSALYLCASSLAGIAGGLTDTQYFGPGTRLTVL.

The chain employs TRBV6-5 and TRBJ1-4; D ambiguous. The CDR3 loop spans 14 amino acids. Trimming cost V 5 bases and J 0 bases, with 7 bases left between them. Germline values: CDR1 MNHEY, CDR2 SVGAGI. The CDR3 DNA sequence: TGTGCCAGCAGTAACGGGGCAACTAATGAAAAACTGTTTTTT. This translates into CASSNGATNEKLFF.

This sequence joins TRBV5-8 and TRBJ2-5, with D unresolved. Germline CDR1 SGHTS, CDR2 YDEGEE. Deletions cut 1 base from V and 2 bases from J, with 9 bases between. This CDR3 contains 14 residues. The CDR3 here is CASSLSRLQETQYF. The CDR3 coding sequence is TGTGCCAGCAGCTTGTCGCGGTTACAAGAGACCCAGTACTTC.

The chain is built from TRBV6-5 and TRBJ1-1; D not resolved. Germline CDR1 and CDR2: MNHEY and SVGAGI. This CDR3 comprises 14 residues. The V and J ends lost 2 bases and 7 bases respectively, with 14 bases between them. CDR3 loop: CASSYAAQSNEAFF. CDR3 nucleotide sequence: TGTGCCAGCAGTTACGCGGCCCAGTCTAATGAAGCTTTCTTT.

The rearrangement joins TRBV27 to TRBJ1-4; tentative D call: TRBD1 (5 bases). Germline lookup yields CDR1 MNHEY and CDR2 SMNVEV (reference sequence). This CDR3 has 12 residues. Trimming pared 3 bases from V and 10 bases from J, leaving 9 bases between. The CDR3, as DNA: TGTGCCAGCAGTTTTGGGGGGGGAAAACTGTTTTTT. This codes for CASSFGGGKLFF.

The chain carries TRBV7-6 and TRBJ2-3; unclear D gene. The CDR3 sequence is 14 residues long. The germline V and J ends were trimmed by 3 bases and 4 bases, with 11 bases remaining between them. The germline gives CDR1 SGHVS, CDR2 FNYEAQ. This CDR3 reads CASSFTYEADTQYF. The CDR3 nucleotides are TGTGCCAGCAGCTTTACGTACGAGGCAGATACGCAGTATTTT.

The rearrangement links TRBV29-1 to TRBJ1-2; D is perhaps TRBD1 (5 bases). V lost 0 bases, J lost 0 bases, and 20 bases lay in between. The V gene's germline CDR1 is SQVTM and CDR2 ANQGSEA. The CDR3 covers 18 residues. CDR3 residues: CSVEDPSCWWGANYGYTF. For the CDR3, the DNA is TGCAGCGTTGAAGATCCGTCGTGCTGGTGGGGCGCTAACTATGGCTACACCTTC.

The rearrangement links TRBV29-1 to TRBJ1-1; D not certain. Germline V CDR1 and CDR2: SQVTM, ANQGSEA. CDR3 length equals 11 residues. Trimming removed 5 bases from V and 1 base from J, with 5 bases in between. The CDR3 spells CSVPENTEAFF. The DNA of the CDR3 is TGCAGCGTTCCAGAGAACACTGAAGCTTTCTTT.

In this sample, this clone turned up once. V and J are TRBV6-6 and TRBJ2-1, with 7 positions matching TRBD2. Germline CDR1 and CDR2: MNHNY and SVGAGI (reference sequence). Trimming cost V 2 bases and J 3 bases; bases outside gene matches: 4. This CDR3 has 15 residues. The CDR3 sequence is CASSYAGGGYNEQFF. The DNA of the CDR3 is TGTGCCAGCAGTTACGCAGGCGGGGGCTACAATGAGCAGTTCTTC.

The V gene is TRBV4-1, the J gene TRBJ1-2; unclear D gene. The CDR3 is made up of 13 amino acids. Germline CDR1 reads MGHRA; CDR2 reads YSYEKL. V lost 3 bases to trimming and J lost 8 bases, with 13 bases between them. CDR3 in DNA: TGCGCCAGCAGCCACCATCACCCAGGAGGCTACACCTTC. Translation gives CASSHHHPGGYTF.

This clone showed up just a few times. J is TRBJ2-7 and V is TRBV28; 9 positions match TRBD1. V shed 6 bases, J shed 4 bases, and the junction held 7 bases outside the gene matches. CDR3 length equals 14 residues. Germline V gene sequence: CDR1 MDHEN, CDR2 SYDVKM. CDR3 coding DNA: TGTGCCAGCAGCGAGGGACAGGGTGTATACGAGCAGTACTTC. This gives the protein CASSEGQGVYEQYF. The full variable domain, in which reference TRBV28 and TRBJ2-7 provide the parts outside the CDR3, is DVKVTQSSRYLVKRTGEKVFLECVQDMDHENMFWYRQDPGLGLRLIYFSYDVKMKEKGDIPEGYSVSREKKERFSLILESASTNQTSMYLCASSEGQGVYEQYFGPGTRLTVT.

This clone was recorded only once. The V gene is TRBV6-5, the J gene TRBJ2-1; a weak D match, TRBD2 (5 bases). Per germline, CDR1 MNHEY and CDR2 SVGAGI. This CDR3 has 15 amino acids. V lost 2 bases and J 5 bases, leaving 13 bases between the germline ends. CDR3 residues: CASSYAGPDNNEQFF. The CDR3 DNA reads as TGTGCCAGCAGTTACGCGGGCCCGGATAACAATGAGCAGTTCTTC.

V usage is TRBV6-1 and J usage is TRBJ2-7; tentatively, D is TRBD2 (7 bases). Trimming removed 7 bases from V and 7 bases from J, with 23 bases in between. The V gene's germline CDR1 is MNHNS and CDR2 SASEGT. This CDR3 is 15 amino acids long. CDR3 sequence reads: CASKGGGLPLGEQYF. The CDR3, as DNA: TGTGCCAGCAAGGGGGGGGGACTGCCTTTAGGGGAGCAGTACTTC.

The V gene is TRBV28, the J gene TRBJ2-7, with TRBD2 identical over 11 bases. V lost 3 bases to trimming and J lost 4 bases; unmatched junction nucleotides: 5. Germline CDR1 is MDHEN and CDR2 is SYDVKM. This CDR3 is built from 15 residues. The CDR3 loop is CASSFSGTSGYEQYF. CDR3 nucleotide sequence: TGTGCCAGCAGTTTTTCCGGGACTAGCGGTTACGAGCAGTACTTC.

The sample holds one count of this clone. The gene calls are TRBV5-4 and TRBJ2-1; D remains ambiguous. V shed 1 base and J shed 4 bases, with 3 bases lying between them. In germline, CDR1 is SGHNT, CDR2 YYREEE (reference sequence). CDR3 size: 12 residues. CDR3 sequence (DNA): TGTGCCAGCAGCTTGTCTTACAATGAGCAGTTCTTC. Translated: CASSLSYNEQFF.

CDR3 DNA sequence: TGTGCCAGCAGCCACTCTAGCGGGACAGATACGCAGTATTTT. Protein product: CASSHSSGTDTQYF. The chain uses TRBV6-5 and TRBJ2-3; 8 bases are shared with TRBD2. The CDR3 totals 14 residues. V was pared by 6 bases and J by 3 bases, with 5 bases of the junction left unmatched. Germline V gives CDR1 MNHEY, CDR2 SVGAGI.

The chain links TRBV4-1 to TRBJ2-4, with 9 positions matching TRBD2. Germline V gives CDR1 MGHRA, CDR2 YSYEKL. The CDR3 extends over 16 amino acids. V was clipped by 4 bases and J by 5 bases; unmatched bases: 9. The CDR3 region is CASSPHRPSGENIQYF. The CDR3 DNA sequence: TGCGCCAGCAGCCCCCACAGACCTAGCGGGGAAAACATTCAGTACTTC.

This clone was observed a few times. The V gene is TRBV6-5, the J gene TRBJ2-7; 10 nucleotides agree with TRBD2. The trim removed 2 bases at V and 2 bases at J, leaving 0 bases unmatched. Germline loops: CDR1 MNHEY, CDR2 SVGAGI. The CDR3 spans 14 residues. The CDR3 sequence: CASSYGTSAYEQYF. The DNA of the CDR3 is TGTGCCAGCAGTTACGGGACTAGCGCCTACGAGCAGTACTTC.

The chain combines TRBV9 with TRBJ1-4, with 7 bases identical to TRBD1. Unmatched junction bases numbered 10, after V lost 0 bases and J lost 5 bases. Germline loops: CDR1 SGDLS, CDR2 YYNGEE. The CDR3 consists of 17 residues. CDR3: CASSVGIWDSENEKLFF. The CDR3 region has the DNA TGTGCCAGCAGCGTAGGGATATGGGACAGCGAGAATGAAAAACTGTTTTTT. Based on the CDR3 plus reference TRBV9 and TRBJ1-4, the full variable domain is DSGVTQTPKHLITATGQRVTLRCSPRSGDLSVYWYQQSLDQGLQFLIQYYNGEERAKGNILERFSAQQFPDLHSELNLSSLELGDSALYFCASSVGIWDSENEKLFFGSGTQLSVL.

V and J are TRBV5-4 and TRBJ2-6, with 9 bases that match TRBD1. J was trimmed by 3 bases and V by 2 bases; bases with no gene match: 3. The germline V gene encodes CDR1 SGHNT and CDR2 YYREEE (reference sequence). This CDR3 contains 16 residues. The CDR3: CASSFTGGDGANVLTF. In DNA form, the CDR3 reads TGTGCCAGCAGCTTCACAGGGGGCGATGGGGCCAACGTCCTGACTTTC.

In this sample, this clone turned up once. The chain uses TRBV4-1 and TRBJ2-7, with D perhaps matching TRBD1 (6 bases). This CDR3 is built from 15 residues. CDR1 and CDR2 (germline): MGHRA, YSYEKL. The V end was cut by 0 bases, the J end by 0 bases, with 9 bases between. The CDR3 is CASSQELGASYEQYF. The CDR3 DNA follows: TGCGCCAGCAGCCAAGAGTTGGGGGCCTCCTACGAGCAGTACTTC.

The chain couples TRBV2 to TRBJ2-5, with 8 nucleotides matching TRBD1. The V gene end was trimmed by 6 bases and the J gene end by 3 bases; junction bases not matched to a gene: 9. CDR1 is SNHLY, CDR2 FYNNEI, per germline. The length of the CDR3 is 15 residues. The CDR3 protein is CASRSPKTGEETQYF. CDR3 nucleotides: TGTGCCAGCAGAAGCCCTAAGACAGGGGAAGAGACCCAGTACTTC.

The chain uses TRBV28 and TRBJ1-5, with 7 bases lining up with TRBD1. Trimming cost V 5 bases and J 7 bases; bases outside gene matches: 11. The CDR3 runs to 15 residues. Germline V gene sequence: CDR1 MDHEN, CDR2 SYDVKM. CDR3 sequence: CASSPWTGQRQPQHF. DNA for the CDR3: TGTGCCAGCAGTCCGTGGACAGGCCAACGGCAGCCCCAGCATTTT.

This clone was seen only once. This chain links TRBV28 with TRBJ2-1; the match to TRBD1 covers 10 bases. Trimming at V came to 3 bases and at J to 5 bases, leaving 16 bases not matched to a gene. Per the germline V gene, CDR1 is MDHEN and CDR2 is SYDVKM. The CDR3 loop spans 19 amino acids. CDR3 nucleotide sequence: TGTGCCAGCAGTTTGGCCCGGGACAGGGGAACAACCCGCAACAATGAGCAGTTCTTC. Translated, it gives CASSLARDRGTTRNNEQFF. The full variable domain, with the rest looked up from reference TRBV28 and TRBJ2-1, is DVKVTQSSRYLVKRTGEKVFLECVQDMDHENMFWYRQDPGLGLRLIYFSYDVKMKEKGDIPEGYSVSREKKERFSLILESASTNQTSMYLCASSLARDRGTTRNNEQFFGPGTRLTVL.